This record covers a single TCR beta chain. V dropped 3 bases and J dropped 4; count of bases not matched to a gene: 1. This CDR3 contains 14 residues. Germline V gives CDR1 MDHEN, CDR2 SYDVKM. The assay used was immunoSEQ (version v3.0), run at survey level. Generated by immunoSEQ multiplex PCR, the TCRdb table keeps only in-frame clones and is missing some. Altogether fewer than 40,000 clones are present, roughly 80% being singletons, with the ten largest covering 5.8%. These data originate in a study of long-term antiretroviral therapy in people with HIV. The rearrangement links TRBV28 to TRBJ1-2, with 11 bases matching TRBD1. The clonotype was recovered from a man between 25 and 39 years old with HIV. The specimen was unsorted PBMCs, collected 3.4 years after starting antiretroviral therapy. In nucleotides, the CDR3 is TGTGCCAGCAGTTTGGGGACAGGGGGCTATGGCTACACCTTC. Amino acid sequence: CASSLGTGGYGYTF.